This T cell receptor beta chain was identified during a study of CD4+ T cells in melanoma. Study outcomes and limitations: A reported correlation linked neoantigen-specific CD4+ T cells to CD8+, macrophage and B cell function. Neoantigen-specific CD4+ T cells in melanoma reportedly had diverse differentiation states.

Profiling relied on immunoSEQ multiplex PCR, and the TCRdb table lists in-frame clones only, not all of them. The sample has 90,000 to 130,000 clones, about 92% seen once. Of note for this clone: Its antigen is still unknown.

J lost 3 bases, V lost 4 bases, and 4 bases had no gene match. CDR1 SGDLS and CDR2 YYNGEE come from the germline V gene. CDR3 length equals 15 residues. This chain uses TRBV9 with TRBJ2-1, with 10 bases fitting TRBD2. The TCR was taken from a human donor with melanoma. The sequencing input was peripheral blood. The CDR3 DNA is TGTGCCAGCAGCCCTCTAGCGGGAGACTACAATGAGCAGTTCTTC. Protein product: CASSPLAGDYNEQFF.